Listed below are T cell receptor beta chains from one sample, sequenced in a study of blood T cell repertoires in COVID-19. Assay: immunoSEQ multiplex PCR; the TCRdb copy retains only in-frame clones and omits some. In the table there are some 70,000 clones, about nine tenths of which are singletons. The source material was peripheral blood. These receptors came from a man over 45 with active COVID-19. Both conserved end residues are part of each CDR3.

j_call cdr3_length v_call cdr3_aa
TRBJ2-7 14 TRBV19 CASSSDGTNYEQYF
TRBJ1-6 13 TRBV7-3 CASSSGLNSPLHF
TRBJ1-1 13 TRBV7-3 CASSPRDSTEAFF
TRBJ2-7 14 TRBV5-1 CASSLGQGGNEQYF
TRBJ1-4 13 TRBV28 CASRAGAAEKLFF
TRBJ1-5 16 TRBV28 CASRRQGVASNQPQHF
TRBJ2-3 20 TRBV4-2 CASSFGVGLAGGPSRGGQYF
TRBJ2-5 13 TRBV28 CASSRSAGTTQYF
TRBJ2-7 16 TRBV14 CASSQDTGLAFDEQYF
TRBJ2-1 15 TRBV7-9 CASSFRGDRADEQFF
TRBJ2-3 15 TRBV18 CASSHNPTRADTQYF
TRBJ1-4 16 TRBV19 CASTISPGGTNEKLFF
TRBJ2-2 13 TRBV9 CASSAQGKGELFF
TRBJ1-3 15 TRBV2 CASSGQGAVGNTIYF
TRBJ2-7 14 TRBV2 CASKGGRAAYEQYF
TRBJ2-5 14 TRBV5-8 CASSLDGVKETQYF
TRBJ2-2 15 TRBV19 CASRVGGGYTGELFF
TRBJ1-2 13 TRBV10-3 CAIRPGDNYGYTF
TRBJ2-7 12 TRBV18 CASSQDRDEQYF
TRBJ2-2 16 TRBV3-1/TRBV3-2 CASSPQGQGDTGELFF
TRBJ2-5 13 TRBV5-1 CASSRDRGETQYF
TRBJ1-1 16 TRBV3-1/TRBV3-2 CASSRSGGALNTEAFF
TRBJ1-2 13 TRBV7-2 CASSLTATYGYTF
TRBJ2-1 16 TRBV2 CASSSWTGFTYNEQFF
TRBJ1-1 13 TRBV19 CASSMYRDTEAFF
TRBJ2-7 16 TRBV7-2 CASSPGMGFTTYEQYF
TRBJ1-2 13 TRBV19 CASSGRDSRGYTF
TRBJ1-2 14 TRBV7-3 CASSLTTGGYGYTF
TRBJ1-4 14 TRBV6-2/TRBV6-3 CASSTSRLDEKLFF
TRBJ2-1 17 TRBV18 CASSTVSGGGSYNEQFF
TRBJ2-3 13 TRBV7-9 CASSFSRGDTQYF
TRBJ2-7 14 TRBV3-1/TRBV3-2 CASSLSGSSYEQYF
TRBJ2-4 15 TRBV11-2 CASSLKDTAKNIQYF
TRBJ2-6 16 TRBV28 CASGTAGLSGANVLTF
TRBJ2-7 15 TRBV27 CASSLQARFNYEQYF
TRBJ2-1 14 TRBV30 CASPGTGGPNEQFF
TRBJ2-5 15 TRBV6-6 CASSLHGRGQETQYF
TRBJ2-4 12 TRBV11-2 CASSLPGNIQYF
TRBJ1-6 18 TRBV4-1 CASSQEGAGITYNSPLHF
TRBJ2-7 13 TRBV11-3 CASSSGTSYEQYF
TRBJ2-3 15 TRBV6-5 CASSQTGVVTDTQYF
TRBJ1-5 16 TRBV27 CASSLSSEGWNQPQHF
TRBJ1-2 13 TRBV5-4 CASSTGQNYGYTF
TRBJ1-1 13 TRBV9 CASSVEISEEAFF
TRBJ1-2 15 TRBV29-1 CSVALGGLGNYGYTF
TRBJ1-2 14 TRBV4-3 CASSRDRDIYGYTF
TRBJ2-7 13 TRBV12-3/TRBV12-4 CASSPGTGNEQYF